The 25 T cell receptor beta chains reported below all come from one sample, sequenced in a study of response to subunit inactivated influenza vaccine. TCRdb ran MiXCR on the RT-PCR reads and lists one entry per CDR3 protein. The sample holds about 540,000 distinct CDR3 sequences; roughly 25% are singletons and the top ten take 2.5% to 3%. The sample also formed part of further work on T cells expressing NK-cell markers. That paper states: Scientists made TCR beta cDNA using 5'RACE template switching with UMIs.

The sequencing here drew on CD4+ T cells sorted from PBMCs, taken roughly 13 days after vaccination. Receptors were obtained from a man aged 45-65 years who received an inactivated influenza vaccine.

The rearrangement links TRBV6-2 or TRBV6-3 to TRBJ2-1; 8 bases align to TRBD2. This CDR3 region has 15 residues. V shed 6 bases, J shed 3 bases, and the junction held 7 bases outside the gene matches. Per germline, CDR1 MNHEY and CDR2 SVGEGT. CDR3 protein: CASRMAGGLYNEQFF. CDR3 sequence (DNA): TGTGCCAGCAGAATGGCGGGGGGCCTCTACAATGAGCAGTTCTTC.

V and J are TRBV6-1 and TRBJ2-1, with 10 bases fitting TRBD2. Germline V gene sequence: CDR1 MNHNS, CDR2 SASEGT. The CDR3 totals 16 residues. The junction had 5 bases not matched to a gene; V was cut back by 6 bases and J by 0 bases. The CDR3 nucleotides read TGTGCCAGCAGATCCTTAGCGGGAGGCTCCTACAATGAGCAGTTCTTC. As protein: CASRSLAGGSYNEQFF.

This rearrangement joins TRBV6-6 to TRBJ2-7; weak D call: TRBD1 (5 bases). Trimming took 5 bases from V and 12 from J, leaving 17 bases between them. This CDR3 is built from 12 residues. Germline loops: CDR1 MNHNY, CDR2 SVGAGI (reference sequence). CDR3 nucleotide sequence: TGTGCCAGCAGTGACCGAAGGGGCTCGGGGTACTTC. Its translation is CASSDRRGSGYF.

V and J are TRBV5-1 and TRBJ2-1, with a possible D match to TRBD2 (6 bases). Germline loops: CDR1 SGHRS, CDR2 YFSETQ. The V and J ends lost 1 base and 5 bases respectively, with 13 bases between them. This CDR3 is built from 15 residues. Here the CDR3 reads CASSLSFPGDNEQFF. CDR3 nucleotides: TGCGCCAGCAGCTTGAGCTTCCCGGGGGACAATGAGCAGTTCTTC.

On this clonotype: The germline gene is not matched at one end of the junction; a read error may be the cause. The chain joins TRBV6-1 to TRBJ1-2, with D possibly matching TRBD1 (6 bases). The CDR3 is 14 residues long. The germline V gene encodes CDR1 MNHNS and CDR2 SASEGT. The CDR3 DNA sequence: TGTGCCAGCAGAAATAGGGGGGCCTGGGGTGGCTACATCTTC. Protein product: CASRNRGAWGGYIF.

This clonotype has just a few counts. The CDR3 spells CASSPRGADNEQFF. The CDR3 nucleotides are TGCGCCAGCAGCCCCCGGGGGGCAGATAATGAGCAGTTCTTC. The chain couples TRBV5-1 to TRBJ2-1, with a tentative D call TRBD2 (7 bases). CDR3 length: 14 amino acids. The germline gives CDR1 SGHRS, CDR2 YFSETQ. V was cut by 4 bases and J by 7 bases, with 15 bases left in between.

V and J are TRBV7-2 and TRBJ2-1; 9 positions match TRBD2. This CDR3 has 15 residues. The J segment lost 4 bases and the V segment lost 6 bases, leaving 7 bases of the junction unmatched. Per the germline V gene, CDR1 is SGHTA and CDR2 is FQGNSA. CDR3 region: CASRTGTSRYNEQFF. The CDR3 nucleotides read TGTGCCAGCAGAACCGGGACTAGCAGATACAATGAGCAGTTCTTC.

This chain uses TRBV7-2 with TRBJ2-7; D not resolved. The CDR3 covers 14 residues. The germline V gene has CDR1 SGHTA and CDR2 FQGNSA. The ends were cut back, 3 bases at V and 2 bases at J, with 11 bases in the middle. The CDR3 reads CASSLAGSPYEQYF. CDR3 DNA: TGTGCCAGCAGCTTGGCCGGGTCCCCCTACGAGCAGTACTTC.

This clonotype has just a few counts. The chain has TRBV5-5 and TRBJ1-1; no definite D call. Trimming took off 2 bases at V and 1 base at J, with 12 bases between the two ends. The CDR3 is 15 residues long. Germline V gene lookup returns CDR1 SGHKS and CDR2 YYEKEE (reference sequence). Here the CDR3 DNA reads TGTGCCAGCAGCTTTTGGGGATTCAGGAACACTGAAGCTTTCTTT. Its protein product is CASSFWGFRNTEAFF.

This chain uses TRBV6-1 with TRBJ2-5, with TRBD2 matching 8 bases. CDR3 length: 15 amino acids. CDR1 MNHNS and CDR2 SASEGT come from the germline V gene. The junction had 8 bases not matched to a gene; V was cut back by 6 bases and J by 2 bases. CDR3 sequence: CASSKARGGQETQYF. CDR3 nucleotides: TGTGCCAGCAGCAAGGCTCGGGGGGGGCAAGAGACCCAGTACTTC.

This clonotype was detected only a few times. J is TRBJ2-1 and V is TRBV7-8, with D perhaps TRBD1 or TRBD2 (5 bases each). Germline V gene lookup returns CDR1 SGHVS and CDR2 FQNEAQ. V gave up 5 bases and J gave up 4 bases, with 15 bases separating them. The CDR3 has 15 amino acids. CDR3 in amino acids: CASSMGPPMYNEQFF. Written as DNA, the CDR3 is TGTGCCAGCAGCATGGGACCTCCGATGTACAATGAGCAGTTCTTC.

The chain links TRBV7-8 to TRBJ2-7; 11 bases align to TRBD1. The V gene's germline CDR1 is SGHVS and CDR2 FQNEAQ. V was pared by 4 bases and J by 2 bases, with 7 bases of the junction left unmatched. CDR3 length equals 16 residues. CDR3: CASSWIPGQGAYEQYF. CDR3 coding DNA: TGTGCCAGCAGCTGGATCCCGGGACAGGGGGCCTACGAGCAGTACTTC.

The chain joins TRBV20-1 to TRBJ2-7; TRBD2 aligns across 9 bases. V lost 0 bases, J lost 0 bases, and 15 bases stayed unmatched. This CDR3 spans 19 amino acids. Germline CDR1 reads DFQATT; CDR2 reads SNEGSKA (reference sequence). The CDR3 is CSARDLLPGTSKSSYEQYF. The DNA of the CDR3 is TGCAGTGCTAGAGATCTCTTGCCCGGGACTAGCAAGAGCTCCTACGAGCAGTACTTC.

The rearrangement links TRBV15 to TRBJ1-1, with 7 bases that match TRBD1. Trimming cost V 0 bases and J 3 bases; bases outside gene matches: 4. The CDR3 runs 15 residues. CDR1 is LNHNV and CDR2 is YYDKDF in the germline V gene (reference sequence). The CDR3 reads CATSRDRGGYTEAFF. For the CDR3, the DNA is TGTGCCACCAGCAGAGATCGAGGGGGCTACACTGAAGCTTTCTTT.

The chain couples TRBV20-1 to TRBJ2-2, with 8 positions matching TRBD1. CDR3 size: 14 residues. Germline V gene lookup returns CDR1 DFQATT and CDR2 SNEGSKA (reference sequence). The CDR3 DNA sequence: TGCAGCATAGACAGGGGAGTCGGCACCGGGGAGCTGTTTTTT. This gives the protein CSIDRGVGTGELFF.

This clonotype was recorded only once. The V call is TRBV7-2, the J call TRBJ1-1; the D is unclear. V was pared by 5 bases and J by 1 base, with 11 bases between. The CDR3 covers 14 residues. Germline V gene lookup returns CDR1 SGHTA and CDR2 FQGNSA. The CDR3 coding sequence is TGTGCCAGCAGCCGCTACCGGGAGAACACTGAAGCTTTCTTT. Translation: CASSRYRENTEAFF.

A few counts support this clonotype. The rearrangement uses TRBV5-1 and TRBJ2-3; D is uncertain. The CDR3 sequence is 14 residues long. The V gene lost 2 bases and the J gene lost 2 bases, with 9 bases spanning the gap. Germline V lookup: CDR1 SGHRS, CDR2 YFSETQ. The CDR3, as DNA: TGCGCCAGCAGCTTAGGAGCATTCACAGATACGCAGTATTTT. Protein: CASSLGAFTDTQYF.

The chain combines TRBV7-8 with TRBJ2-7, with D perhaps matching TRBD2 (5 bases). The CDR3 is 13 amino acids. Germline CDR1 SGHVS, CDR2 FQNEAQ. Trimming stripped 6 bases from V and 3 bases from J, with 12 bases between. The CDR3 here is CASRKEGYYEQYF. CDR3 DNA: TGTGCCAGCAGAAAAGAGGGCTACTACGAGCAGTACTTC.

The sample holds a few counts of this clonotype. The chain has TRBV27 and TRBJ2-1; possibly TRBD1 for D (7 bases). The germline V and J ends were trimmed by 8 bases and 2 bases, with 13 bases remaining between them. Germline V gene data show CDR1 as MNHEY and CDR2 as SMNVEV (reference sequence). CDR3 length equals 14 residues. The CDR3 sequence is CASSRGAAYNEQFF. The CDR3 nucleotides are TGTGCCAGCTCCAGGGGGGCCGCCTACAATGAGCAGTTCTTC.

The chain is built from TRBV20-1 and TRBJ1-1; D perhaps matches TRBD1 (6 bases). The CDR3 spans 13 residues. V lost 3 bases, J lost 1 base, and 9 bases lay in between. Germline V CDR1 and CDR2: DFQATT, SNEGSKA (reference sequence). In nucleotides, the CDR3 is TGCAGTGCTAGGGTCAGGGGGAACACTGAAGCTTTCTTT. This encodes CSARVRGNTEAFF.

The rearrangement uses TRBV28 and TRBJ2-7; possible D gene TRBD1, 6 bases. The germline V gene encodes CDR1 MDHEN and CDR2 SYDVKM. Trimming took 4 bases from V and 3 from J, leaving 13 bases between them. CDR3 length: 14 amino acids. CDR3 bases: TGTGCCAGCAGTTCCCCCGGGACAATCTACGAGCAGTACTTC. Protein sequence: CASSSPGTIYEQYF.

This clonotype was detected a few times. This chain links TRBV20-1 with TRBJ2-3; either TRBD1 or TRBD2 may fit D (5 bases each). The CDR3 loop spans 14 amino acids. V lost 2 bases and J lost 4, with 13 bases in between. Germline V gene data show CDR1 as DFQATT and CDR2 as SNEGSKA (reference sequence). CDR3 DNA sequence: TGCAGTGCTAGACCGGGGCGGCGGGCAGATACGCAGTATTTT. This codes for CSARPGRRADTQYF.

The rearrangement links TRBV5-6 to TRBJ2-7; 8 nucleotides agree with TRBD1. This CDR3 spans 14 amino acids. Germline V gene lookup returns CDR1 SGHDT and CDR2 YYEEEE. The V segment lost 0 bases and the J segment 6 bases; nucleotides outside the gene matches: 5. Here the CDR3 reads CASSLGQGFREQYF. For the CDR3, the DNA is TGTGCCAGCAGCTTGGGACAGGGGTTTCGCGAGCAGTACTTC.

This clonotype was counted ten times or more. V gene TRBV10-3 combines with J gene TRBJ2-7, with 10 bases identical to TRBD1. CDR3 length equals 15 residues. Per germline, CDR1 ENHRY and CDR2 SYGVKD. The junction had 1 base not matched to a gene; V was cut back by 0 bases and J by 2 bases. The CDR3 spells CAISESGTGAYEQYF. CDR3 coding DNA: TGTGCCATCAGTGAGTCCGGGACAGGGGCCTACGAGCAGTACTTC.

The chain joins TRBV10-2 to TRBJ1-6; unclear D gene. V gave up 0 bases and J gave up 9 bases, with 6 bases separating them. CDR1 and CDR2 (germline): WSHSY, SAAADI. The CDR3 consists of 13 residues. In DNA, the CDR3 is TGCGCCAGCAGTGAGTCTGATAGTTCACCCCTCCACTTT. It yields the protein CASSESDSSPLHF.